The present T cell receptor beta chain was sequenced within a study of blood T cell repertoires in COVID-19. This clone showed up just once. Per the study methods: Using reference gene primer amplification, nucleated cell counts were estimated. Measured with immunoSEQ multiplex PCR; TCRdb has only the in-frame clones, and not every one. That table is the source of V, J and clone size, and D and trimming were worked out from the DNA. The data contain around 140,000 clones, more than 80% of them seen just once; the ten biggest clones take up about 4.1%. V was clipped by 5 bases and J by 2 bases; unmatched bases: 12. The CDR3 loop spans 17 amino acids. Per germline, CDR1 SGHTA and CDR2 FQGNSA. Recruitment covered roughly 24 US areas and drew participants whose ages spanned roughly 18 to 89 years.

The specimen was PBMCs or T cells enriched from blood (not recorded which). This chain uses TRBV7-2 with TRBJ1-3; TRBD1 matches at 7 bases. The TCR sequence derives from a man aged 50-59 years who had recovered from COVID-19. The CDR3 DNA is TGTGCCAGCAGCCTCACGGGACAGCTGGTCGCTGGAAACACCATATATTTT. Amino acids: CASSLTGQLVAGNTIYF.